One and the same sample provided the 10 T cell receptor beta chains below, sequenced in a study of CD8 T cells in ankylosing spondylitis. From the 5' RACE reads, TCRdb called clonotypes with MiXCR, one entry per CDR3 protein. The sample lists more than 150,000 distinct CDR3 sequences, about an eighth occurring once. The material sequenced was blood, either unsorted or a sorted T cell fraction (not recorded which). These receptors were taken from a female donor with ankylosing spondylitis or in good health (not recorded which).

At least ten counts were recorded for this clonotype. The CDR3 is CASSAPGKGDRNEQFF. Written as DNA, the CDR3 is TGTGCCAGCAGCGCGCCGGGGAAAGGGGACCGCAATGAGCAGTTCTTC. The gene calls are TRBV3-1 and TRBJ2-1; D could derive from TRBD1 or TRBD2 (5 bases each). Trimming removed 5 bases from V and 6 bases from J, with 20 bases in between. The germline V gene has CDR1 LGHDT and CDR2 YNNKEL (reference sequence). The CDR3 contains 16 residues.

Many counts were recorded for this clonotype. This chain connects TRBV2 to TRBJ1-2; no definite D call. Trimming pared 6 bases from V and 2 bases from J, leaving 7 bases between. This CDR3 has 12 amino acids. Germline lookup yields CDR1 SNHLY and CDR2 FYNNEI. CDR3 coding DNA: TGTGCCAGCAGCGCGAGGAACTATGGCTACACCTTC. Translating it yields CASSARNYGYTF. Variable domain in full (rest from reference TRBV2 and TRBJ1-2): EPEVTQTPSHQVTQMGQEVILRCVPISNHLYFYWYRQILGQKVEFLVSFYNNEISEKSEIFDDQFSVERPDGSNFTLKIRSTKLEDSAMYFCASSARNYGYTFGSGTRLTVV.

This clonotype showed up just once. A much bigger clone sits one base away, suggesting this may be a read error. The chain is built from TRBV6-5 and TRBJ2-7; the D gene is possibly TRBD1 (6 bases). Germline CDR1 MNHEY, CDR2 SVGAGI. The CDR3 covers 15 residues. The V and J ends lost 4 bases and 4 bases respectively, with 17 bases between them. For the CDR3, the DNA is TGTGCCAGCAGTTTAGGACAGTGGTTAGGGTACGAGCAGTACTTC. Amino acid sequence: CASSLGQWLGYEQYF.

This rearrangement joins TRBV4-2 to TRBJ2-5; TRBD2 matches at 9 bases. Losses at the gene ends were 4 bases for V and 2 bases for J; bases not matched to a gene: 11. The CDR3 has 17 residues. Germline V lookup: CDR1 LGHNA, CDR2 YNFKEQ. The CDR3 loop is CASSPVAGEGRQETQYF. The CDR3 DNA reads as TGTGCCAGCAGCCCGGTAGCGGGAGAGGGACGGCAAGAGACCCAGTACTTC.

This clonotype was seen a handful of times. The chain couples TRBV25-1 to TRBJ2-6; no clear D gene. CDR3 length: 16 residues. V lost 1 base and J lost 5, with 12 bases in between. Germline CDR1 reads MGHDK; CDR2 reads SYGVNS. The CDR3 DNA is TGTGCCAGCAGTGAATCTCCCGATCGCCGGGCCAACGTCCTGACTTTC. Encoded protein: CASSESPDRRANVLTF.

This clonotype was counted a few times. The chain links TRBV5-1 to TRBJ2-3; no reliable D call. The CDR3 totals 11 residues. V gave up 6 bases and J gave up 2 bases, with 4 bases separating them. The V gene's germline CDR1 is SGHRS and CDR2 YFSETQ. The CDR3 protein is CASMVTDTQYF. CDR3 DNA sequence: TGCGCCAGCATGGTCACAGATACGCAGTATTTT.

About this clonotype itself: A read error is possible here, since a much larger clone lies one base away. The gene calls are TRBV7-2 and TRBJ1-1, with 10 bases identical to TRBD1. The CDR3 is 14 amino acids. V lost 11 bases to trimming and J lost 1 base; unmatched junction nucleotides: 7. Germline CDR1 and CDR2: SGHTA and FQGNSA. The CDR3 is CAGTRDRGNTEAFF. CDR3 DNA sequence: TGTGCCGGCACCCGGGACAGGGGGAACACTGAAGCTTTCTTT.

In this sample, this clonotype turned up many times. The V and J genes are TRBV20-1 and TRBJ1-5; D perhaps matches TRBD1 (5 bases). Trimming stripped 5 bases from V and 0 bases from J, with 8 bases between. The CDR3 runs to 13 residues. Germline assignment: CDR1 DFQATT and CDR2 SNEGSKA (reference sequence). The CDR3 spells CSAGGDSNQPQHF. For the CDR3, the DNA is TGCAGTGCTGGGGGGGATAGCAATCAGCCCCAGCATTTT.

There are many counts of this clonotype. The V and J genes are TRBV9 and TRBJ2-1; D gene ambiguous. CDR1 and CDR2 (germline): SGDLS, YYNGEE. This CDR3 is built from 13 residues. V was pared by 0 bases and J by 9 bases, with 10 bases between. This CDR3 is CASSVAEGLEQFF. The CDR3 DNA follows: TGTGCCAGCAGCGTAGCTGAAGGGCTTGAGCAGTTCTTC.

There are many counts of this clonotype. The rearrangement links TRBV10-3 to TRBJ1-1, with TRBD1 identical over 7 bases. With 6 bases clipped from V and 1 base from J, the junction kept 8 bases outside the gene matches. There are 15 residues in the CDR3. Germline CDR1 reads ENHRY; CDR2 reads SYGVKD. CDR3 DNA sequence: TGTGCCATCAGGGGATTAAGACAGGGGAACACTGAAGCTTTCTTT. This translates into CAIRGLRQGNTEAFF.